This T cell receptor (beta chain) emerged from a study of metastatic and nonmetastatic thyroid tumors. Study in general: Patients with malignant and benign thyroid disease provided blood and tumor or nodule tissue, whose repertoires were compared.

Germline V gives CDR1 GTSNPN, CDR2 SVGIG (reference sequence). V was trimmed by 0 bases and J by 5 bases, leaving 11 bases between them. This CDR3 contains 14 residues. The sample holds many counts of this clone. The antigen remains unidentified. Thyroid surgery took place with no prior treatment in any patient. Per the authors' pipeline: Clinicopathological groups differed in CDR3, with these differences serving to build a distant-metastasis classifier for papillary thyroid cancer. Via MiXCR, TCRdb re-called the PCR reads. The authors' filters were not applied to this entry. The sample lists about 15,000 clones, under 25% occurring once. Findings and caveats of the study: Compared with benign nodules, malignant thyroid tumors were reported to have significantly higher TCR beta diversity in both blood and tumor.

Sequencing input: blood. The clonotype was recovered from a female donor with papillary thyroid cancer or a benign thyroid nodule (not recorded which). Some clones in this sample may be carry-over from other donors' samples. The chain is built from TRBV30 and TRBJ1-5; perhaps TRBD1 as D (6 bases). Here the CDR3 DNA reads TGTGCCTGGAGTGTAGGGGACACCGATCAGCCCCAGCATTTT. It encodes CAWSVGDTDQPQHF.